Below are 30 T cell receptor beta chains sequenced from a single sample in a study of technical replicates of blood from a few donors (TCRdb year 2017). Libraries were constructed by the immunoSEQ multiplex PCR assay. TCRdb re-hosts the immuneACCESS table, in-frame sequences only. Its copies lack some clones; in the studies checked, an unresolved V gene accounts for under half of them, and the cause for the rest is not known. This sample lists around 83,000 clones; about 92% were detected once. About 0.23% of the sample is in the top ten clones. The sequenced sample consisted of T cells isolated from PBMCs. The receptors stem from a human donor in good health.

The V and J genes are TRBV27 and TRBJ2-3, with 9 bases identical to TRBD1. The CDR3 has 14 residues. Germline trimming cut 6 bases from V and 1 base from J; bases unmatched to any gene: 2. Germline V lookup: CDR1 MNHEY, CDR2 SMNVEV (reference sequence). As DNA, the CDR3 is TGTGCCAGCAGCCGGGACAGGGGCACAGATACGCAGTATTTT. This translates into CASSRDRGTDTQYF.

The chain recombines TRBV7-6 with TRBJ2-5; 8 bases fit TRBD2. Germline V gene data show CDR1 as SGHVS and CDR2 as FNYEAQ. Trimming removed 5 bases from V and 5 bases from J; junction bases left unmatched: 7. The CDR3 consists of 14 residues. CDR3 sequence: CASSAGLAPETQYF. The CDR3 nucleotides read TGTGCCAGCAGCGCTGGACTAGCCCCGGAGACCCAGTACTTC.

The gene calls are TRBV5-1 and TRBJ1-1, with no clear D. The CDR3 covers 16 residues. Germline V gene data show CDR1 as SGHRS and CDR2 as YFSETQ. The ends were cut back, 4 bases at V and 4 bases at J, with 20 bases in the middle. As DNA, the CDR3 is TGCGCCAGCAGCGGATACCTACAGTCGGAGGGCACTGAAGCTTTCTTT. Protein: CASSGYLQSEGTEAFF. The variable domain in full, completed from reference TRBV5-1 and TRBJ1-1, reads KAGVTQTPRYLIKTRGQQVTLSCSPISGHRSVSWYQQTPGQGLQFLFEYFSETQRNKGNFPGRFSGRQFSNSRSEMNVSTLELGDSALYLCASSGYLQSEGTEAFFGQGTRLTVV.

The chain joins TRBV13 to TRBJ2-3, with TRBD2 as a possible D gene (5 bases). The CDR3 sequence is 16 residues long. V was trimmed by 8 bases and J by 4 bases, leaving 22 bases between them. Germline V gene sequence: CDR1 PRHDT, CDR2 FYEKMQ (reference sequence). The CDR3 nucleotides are TGTGCCAGCGGTGAGGACGGGATGGCGGGCCCAGATACGCAGTATTTT. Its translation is CASGEDGMAGPDTQYF. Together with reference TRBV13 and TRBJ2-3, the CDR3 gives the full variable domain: AAGVIQSPRHLIKEKRETATLKCYPIPRHDTVYWYQQGPGQDPQFLISFYEKMQSDKGSIPDRFSAQQFSDYHSELNMSSLELGDSALYFCASGEDGMAGPDTQYFGPGTRLTVL.

This chain's CDR3 is CASRVKGGPRELFF. The CDR3 nucleotides read TGTGCCAGCAGGGTTAAGGGGGGGCCCCGGGAGCTGTTTTTT. The J gene is TRBJ2-2, the V gene TRBV13; D might be TRBD2 (7 bases). Germline CDR1 is PRHDT and CDR2 is FYEKMQ (reference sequence). V shed 6 bases and J shed 9 bases, with 17 bases lying between them. The CDR3 consists of 14 residues.

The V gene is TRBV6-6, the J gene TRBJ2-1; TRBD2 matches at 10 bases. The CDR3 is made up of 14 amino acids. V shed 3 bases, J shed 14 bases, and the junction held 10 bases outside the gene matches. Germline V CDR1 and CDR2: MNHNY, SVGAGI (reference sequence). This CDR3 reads CASSYPSSGSSEFF. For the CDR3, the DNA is TGTGCCAGCAGTTATCCCTCTAGCGGGAGCTCTGAGTTCTTC.

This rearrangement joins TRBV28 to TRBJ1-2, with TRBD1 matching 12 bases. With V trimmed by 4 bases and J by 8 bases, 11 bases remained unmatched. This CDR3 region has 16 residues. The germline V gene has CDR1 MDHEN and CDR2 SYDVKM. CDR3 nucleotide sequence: TGTGCCAGCAGTTATACCCGGGACAGGGGGCGCCGGGGCTACACCTTC. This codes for CASSYTRDRGRRGYTF.

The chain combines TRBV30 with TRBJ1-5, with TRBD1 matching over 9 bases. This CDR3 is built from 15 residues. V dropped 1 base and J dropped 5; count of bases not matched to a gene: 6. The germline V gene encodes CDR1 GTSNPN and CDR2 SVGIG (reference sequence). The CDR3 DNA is TGTGCCTGGAGTGCGACAGGGGGTAGTTATCAGCCCCAGCATTTT. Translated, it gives CAWSATGGSYQPQHF.

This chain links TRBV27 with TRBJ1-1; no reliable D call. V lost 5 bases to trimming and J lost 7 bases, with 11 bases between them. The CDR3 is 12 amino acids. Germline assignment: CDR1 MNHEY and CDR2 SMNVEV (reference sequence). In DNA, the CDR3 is TGTGCCAGCAGTGGGTCGGGGTTTGAAGCTTTCTTT. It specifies CASSGSGFEAFF.

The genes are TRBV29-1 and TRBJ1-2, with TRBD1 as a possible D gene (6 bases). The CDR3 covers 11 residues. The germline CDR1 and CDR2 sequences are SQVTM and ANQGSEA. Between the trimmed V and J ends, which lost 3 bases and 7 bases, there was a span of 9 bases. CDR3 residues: CSVDRGSGYTF. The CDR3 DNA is TGCAGCGTTGACAGGGGATCTGGCTACACCTTC.

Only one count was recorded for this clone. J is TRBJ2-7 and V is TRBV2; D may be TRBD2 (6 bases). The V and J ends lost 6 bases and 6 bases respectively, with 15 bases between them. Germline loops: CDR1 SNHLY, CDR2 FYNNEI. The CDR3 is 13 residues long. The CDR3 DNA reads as TGTGCCAGCAGGGGGGGTGAGGGGCTCGAGCAGTACTTC. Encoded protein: CASRGGEGLEQYF.

The CDR3 DNA sequence: TGTGCCAGCAGCTCTGGGACAGGAGGGTATCAGCCCCAGCATTTT. Its protein product is CASSSGTGGYQPQHF. This rearrangement joins TRBV7-8 to TRBJ1-5; 8 bases align to TRBD1. Germline V gene lookup returns CDR1 SGHVS and CDR2 FQNEAQ. The J segment lost 5 bases and the V segment lost 4 bases, leaving 7 bases of the junction unmatched. CDR3 length: 15 residues.

The CDR3: CASSKDRAHEQYF. The CDR3 bases are TGTGCCAGTAGTAAGGACAGGGCACACGAGCAGTACTTC. The chain joins TRBV19 to TRBJ2-7, with 8 nucleotides matching TRBD1. The CDR3 has 13 residues. J was trimmed by 5 bases and V by 4 bases; bases with no gene match: 4. Germline CDR1 reads LNHDA; CDR2 reads SQIVND (reference sequence).

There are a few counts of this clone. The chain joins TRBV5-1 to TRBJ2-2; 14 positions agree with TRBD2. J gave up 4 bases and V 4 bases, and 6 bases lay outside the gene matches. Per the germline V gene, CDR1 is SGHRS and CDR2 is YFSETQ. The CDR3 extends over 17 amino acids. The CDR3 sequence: CASSQGLAGDGTGELFF. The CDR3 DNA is TGCGCCAGCAGCCAGGGACTAGCGGGAGATGGCACCGGGGAGCTGTTTTTT.

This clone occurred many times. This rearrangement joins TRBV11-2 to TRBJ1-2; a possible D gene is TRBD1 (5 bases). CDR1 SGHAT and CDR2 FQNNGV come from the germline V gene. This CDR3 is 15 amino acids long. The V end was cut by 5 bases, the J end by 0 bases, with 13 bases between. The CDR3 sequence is CASSPWTTPNYGYTF. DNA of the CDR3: TGTGCCAGCAGCCCCTGGACAACTCCTAACTATGGCTACACCTTC.

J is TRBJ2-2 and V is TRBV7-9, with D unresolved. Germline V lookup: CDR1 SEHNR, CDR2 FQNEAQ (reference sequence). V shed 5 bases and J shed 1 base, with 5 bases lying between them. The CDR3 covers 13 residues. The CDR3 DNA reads TGTGCCAGCAGCACACGGAACACCGGGGAGCTGTTTTTT. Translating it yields CASSTRNTGELFF.

CDR3 bases: TGCGCCAGCAGCCAAGAGGGAGAGCCCCAGCATTTT. This encodes CASSQEGEPQHF. The rearrangement uses TRBV4-1 and TRBJ1-5; D is undetermined. Germline loops: CDR1 MGHRA, CDR2 YSYEKL. The CDR3 totals 12 residues. The V gene lost 0 bases and the J gene lost 8 bases, with 5 bases spanning the gap.

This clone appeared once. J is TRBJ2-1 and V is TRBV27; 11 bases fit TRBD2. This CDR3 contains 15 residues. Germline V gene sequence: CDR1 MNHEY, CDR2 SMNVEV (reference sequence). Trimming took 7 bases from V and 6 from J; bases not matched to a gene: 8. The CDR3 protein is CASTFGTSGLNEQFF. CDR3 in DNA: TGTGCCAGCACCTTTGGGACTAGCGGACTCAATGAGCAGTTCTTC.

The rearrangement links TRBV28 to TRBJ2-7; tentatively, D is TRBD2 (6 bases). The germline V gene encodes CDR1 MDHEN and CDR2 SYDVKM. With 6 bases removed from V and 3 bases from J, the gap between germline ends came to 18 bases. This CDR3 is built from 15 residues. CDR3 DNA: TGTGCCAGCAGCACCGCCCGAAGCGGGTACTACGAGCAGTACTTC. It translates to CASSTARSGYYEQYF.

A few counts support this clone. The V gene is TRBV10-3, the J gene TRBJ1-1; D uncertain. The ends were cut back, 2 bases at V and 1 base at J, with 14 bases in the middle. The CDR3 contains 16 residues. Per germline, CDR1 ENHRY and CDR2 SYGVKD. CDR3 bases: TGTGCCATCAGTGAGATTGGCACTACGGGGAACACTGAAGCTTTCTTT. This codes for CAISEIGTTGNTEAFF.

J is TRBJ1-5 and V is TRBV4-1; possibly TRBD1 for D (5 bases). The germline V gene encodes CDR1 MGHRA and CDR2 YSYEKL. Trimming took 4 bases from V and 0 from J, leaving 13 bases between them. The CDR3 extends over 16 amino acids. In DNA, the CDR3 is TGCGCCAGCAGCCGAGGGACTGTGTATAGCAATCAGCCCCAGCATTTT. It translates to CASSRGTVYSNQPQHF.

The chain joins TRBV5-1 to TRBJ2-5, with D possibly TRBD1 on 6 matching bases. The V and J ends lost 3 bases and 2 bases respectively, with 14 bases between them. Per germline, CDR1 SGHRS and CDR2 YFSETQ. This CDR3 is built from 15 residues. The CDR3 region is CASSSYFRGQETQYF. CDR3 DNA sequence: TGCGCCAGCAGCTCCTATTTCAGGGGTCAAGAGACCCAGTACTTC.

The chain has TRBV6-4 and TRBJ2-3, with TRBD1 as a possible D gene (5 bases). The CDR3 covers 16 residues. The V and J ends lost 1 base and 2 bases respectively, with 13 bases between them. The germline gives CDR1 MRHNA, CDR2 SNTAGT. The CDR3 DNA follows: TGTGCCAGCAGTGACTTGCAGGGTATCCTCACAGATACGCAGTATTTT. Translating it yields CASSDLQGILTDTQYF.

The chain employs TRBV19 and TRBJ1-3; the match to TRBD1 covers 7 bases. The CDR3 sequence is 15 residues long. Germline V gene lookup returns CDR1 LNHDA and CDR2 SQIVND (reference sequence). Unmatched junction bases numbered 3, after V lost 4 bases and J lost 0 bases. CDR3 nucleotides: TGTGCCAGTAGTAGGGGACAGTTCTCTGGAAACACCATATATTTT. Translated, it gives CASSRGQFSGNTIYF. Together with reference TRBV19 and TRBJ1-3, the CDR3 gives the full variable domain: DGGITQSPKYLFRKEGQNVTLSCEQNLNHDAMYWYRQDPGQGLRLIYYSQIVNDFQKGDIAEGYSVSREKKESFPLTVTSAQKNPTAFYLCASSRGQFSGNTIYFGEGSWLTVV.

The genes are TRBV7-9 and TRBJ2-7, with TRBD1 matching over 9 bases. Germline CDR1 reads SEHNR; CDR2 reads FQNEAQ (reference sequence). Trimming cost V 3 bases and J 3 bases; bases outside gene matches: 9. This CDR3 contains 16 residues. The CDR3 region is CASSFWSGTGNYEQYF. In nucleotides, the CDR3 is TGTGCCAGCAGCTTTTGGTCAGGGACAGGGAACTACGAGCAGTACTTC.

CDR3 sequence: CASSETGTDTQYF. The CDR3 DNA follows: TGTGCCAGCAGTGAAACAGGGACAGATACGCAGTATTTT. The chain uses TRBV6-1 and TRBJ2-3; D is possibly TRBD1 (6 bases). The CDR3 totals 13 residues. V dropped 2 bases and J dropped 3 bases, with 6 bases sitting between them. Germline loops: CDR1 MNHNS, CDR2 SASEGT.

CDR3 region: CASSLTGSYGYTF. CDR3 nucleotides: TGTGCCAGCAGTCTGACAGGGAGCTATGGCTACACCTTC. The rearrangement uses TRBV25-1 and TRBJ1-2; the match to TRBD1 covers 7 bases. Germline lookup yields CDR1 MGHDK and CDR2 SYGVNS. V shed 5 bases and J 4 bases; nucleotides not matched to a gene: 4. The CDR3 sequence is 13 residues long.

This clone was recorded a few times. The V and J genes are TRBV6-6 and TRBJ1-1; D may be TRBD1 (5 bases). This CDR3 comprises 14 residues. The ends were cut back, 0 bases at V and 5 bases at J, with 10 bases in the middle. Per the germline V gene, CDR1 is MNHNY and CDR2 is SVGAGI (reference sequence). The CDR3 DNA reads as TGTGCCAGCAGTTACTCGGGGGGTAGAACTGAAGCTTTCTTT. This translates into CASSYSGGRTEAFF.

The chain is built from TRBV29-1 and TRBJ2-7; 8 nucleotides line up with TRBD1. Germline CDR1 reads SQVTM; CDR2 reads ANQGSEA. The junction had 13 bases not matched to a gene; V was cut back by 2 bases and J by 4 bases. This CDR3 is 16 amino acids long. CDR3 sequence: CSVESSGAGGVYEQYF. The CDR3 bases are TGCAGCGTTGAAAGCTCTGGGGCAGGGGGCGTTTACGAGCAGTACTTC.

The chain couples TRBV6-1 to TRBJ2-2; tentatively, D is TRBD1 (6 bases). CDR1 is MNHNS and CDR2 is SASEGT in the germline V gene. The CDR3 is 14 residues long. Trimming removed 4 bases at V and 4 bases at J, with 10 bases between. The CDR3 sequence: CASSATGTTGELFF. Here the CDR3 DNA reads TGTGCCAGCAGTGCTACAGGGACCACCGGGGAGCTGTTTTTT.